This T cell receptor beta chain emerged from a study of T cell responses to AZD1222 COVID-19 vaccine. Measured with immunoSEQ multiplex PCR; TCRdb has only the in-frame clones, and not every one. The sample gives under 200,000 clones, 91% of which show up once; less than 2.5% is in the top ten. The starting material was peripheral blood, obtained on day 0 of AZD1222 vaccination. The sequence derives from an adult in good health.

In DNA form, the CDR3 reads TGTGCCATCAGCGAAGGCGCCTGGAGCTCCTACGAGCAGTACTTC. As protein: CAISEGAWSSYEQYF. The V gene is TRBV10-3, the J gene TRBJ2-7, with D unclear. V lost 6 bases and J lost 0, with 15 bases in between. The V gene's germline CDR1 is ENHRY and CDR2 SYGVKD. The CDR3 sequence is 15 residues long.